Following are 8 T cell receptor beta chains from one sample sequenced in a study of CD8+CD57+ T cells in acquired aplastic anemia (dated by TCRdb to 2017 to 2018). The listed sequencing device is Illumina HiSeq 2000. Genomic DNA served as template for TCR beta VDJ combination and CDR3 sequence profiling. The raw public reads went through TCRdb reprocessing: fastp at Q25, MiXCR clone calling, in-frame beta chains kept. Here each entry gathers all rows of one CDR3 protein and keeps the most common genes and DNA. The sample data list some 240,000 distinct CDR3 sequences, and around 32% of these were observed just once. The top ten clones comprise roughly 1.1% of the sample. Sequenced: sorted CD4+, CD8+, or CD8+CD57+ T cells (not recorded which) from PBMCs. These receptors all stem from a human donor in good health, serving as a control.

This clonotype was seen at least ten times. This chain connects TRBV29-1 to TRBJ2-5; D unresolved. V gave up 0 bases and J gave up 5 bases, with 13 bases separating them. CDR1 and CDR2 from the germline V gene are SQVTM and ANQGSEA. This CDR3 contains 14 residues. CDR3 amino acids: CSVEDPVVEETQYF. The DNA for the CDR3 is TGCAGCGTTGAAGATCCCGTAGTCGAGGAGACCCAGTACTTC. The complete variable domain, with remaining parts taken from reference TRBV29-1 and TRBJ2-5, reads SAVISQKPSRDICQRGTSLTIQCQVDSQVTMMFWYRQQPGQSLTLIATANQGSEATYESGFVIDKFPISRPNLTFSTLTVSNMSPEDSSIYLCSVEDPVVEETQYFGPGTRLLVL.

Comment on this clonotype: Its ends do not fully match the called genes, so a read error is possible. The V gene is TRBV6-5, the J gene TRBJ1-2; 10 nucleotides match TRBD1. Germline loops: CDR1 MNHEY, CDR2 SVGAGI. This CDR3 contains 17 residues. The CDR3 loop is CACSYYRTGGGGYGYTF. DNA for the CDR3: TGTGCCTGCAGTTACTACAGGACAGGGGGAGGTGGCTATGGCTACACCTTC.

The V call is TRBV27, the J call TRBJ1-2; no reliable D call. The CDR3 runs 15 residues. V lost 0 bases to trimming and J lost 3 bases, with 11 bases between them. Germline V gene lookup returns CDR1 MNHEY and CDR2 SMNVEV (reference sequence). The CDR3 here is CASSLSPAVYYGYTF. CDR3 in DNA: TGTGCCAGCAGTTTATCGCCAGCGGTTTACTATGGCTACACCTTC.

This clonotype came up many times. CDR3 DNA: TGCAGTGCCAGCGTGGGGGAGACCCAGTACTTC. It yields the protein CSASVGETQYF. The chain carries TRBV20-1 and TRBJ2-5; D uncertain. The CDR3 covers 11 residues. The germline gives CDR1 DFQATT, CDR2 SNEGSKA (reference sequence). V lost 6 bases, J lost 5 bases, and 10 bases lay in between.

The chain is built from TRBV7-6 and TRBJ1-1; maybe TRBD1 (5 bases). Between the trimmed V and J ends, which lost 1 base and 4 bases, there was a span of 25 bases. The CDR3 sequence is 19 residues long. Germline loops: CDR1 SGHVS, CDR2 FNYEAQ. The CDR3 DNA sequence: TGTGCCAGCAGCTTAGGCCCTTCGACTAGCGGGGGGGTGGCCACTGAAGCTTTCTTT. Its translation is CASSLGPSTSGGVATEAFF.

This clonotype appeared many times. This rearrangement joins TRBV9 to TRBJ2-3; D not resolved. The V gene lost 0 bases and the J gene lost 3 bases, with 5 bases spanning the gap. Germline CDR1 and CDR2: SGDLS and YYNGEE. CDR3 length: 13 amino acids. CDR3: CASSVALTDTQYF. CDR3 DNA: TGTGCCAGCAGCGTAGCTCTGACAGATACGCAGTATTTT.

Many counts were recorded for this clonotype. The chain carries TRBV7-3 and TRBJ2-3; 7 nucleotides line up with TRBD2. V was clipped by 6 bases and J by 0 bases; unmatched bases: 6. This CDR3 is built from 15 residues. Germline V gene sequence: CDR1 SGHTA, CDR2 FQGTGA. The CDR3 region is CASSTGGGSTDTQYF. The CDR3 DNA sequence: TGTGCCAGCAGTACGGGAGGTGGGAGCACAGATACGCAGTATTTT.

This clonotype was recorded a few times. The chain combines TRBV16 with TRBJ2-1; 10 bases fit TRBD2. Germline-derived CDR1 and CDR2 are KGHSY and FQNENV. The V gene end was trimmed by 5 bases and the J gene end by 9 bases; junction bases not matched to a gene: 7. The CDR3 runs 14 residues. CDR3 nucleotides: TGTGCCAGCAGCACCGGGACTAGCGTCACTGAGCAGTTCTTC. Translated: CASSTGTSVTEQFF.